These 31 T cell receptor beta chains were all obtained from the same sample, sequenced in a study of T-cell reconstitution after alpha-beta-depleted transplantation in children. Preparing the TCRbeta library involved the use of unique molecular identifiers. TCRdb fed the PCR reads into MiXCR, producing one record per CDR3 protein. The data contain around 960,000 distinct CDR3 sequences, under 30% of them singletons. The sequenced sample was PBMCs, mostly from graft donor cells, obtained 360 days after TCRalphabeta/CD19-depleted stem cell transplant. These receptors originate from a boy younger than two who had a stem cell transplant for SCID, so the T cells may come from the graft donor.

V gene TRBV9 combines with J gene TRBJ2-2, with a tentative D call TRBD2 (7 bases). Germline CDR1 reads SGDLS; CDR2 reads YYNGEE. The CDR3 loop spans 18 amino acids. Trimming took off 4 bases at V and 0 bases at J, with 19 bases between the two ends. CDR3 bases: TGTGCCAGCAGCAATCCCCGGGGGGCCCTCTCGAACACCGGGGAGCTGTTTTTT. It codes for CASSNPRGALSNTGELFF.

V and J are TRBV7-8 and TRBJ2-1; no clear D. This CDR3 contains 15 residues. Trimming removed 4 bases at V and 4 bases at J, with 14 bases between. Per the germline V gene, CDR1 is SGHVS and CDR2 is FQNEAQ. The CDR3: CASSSVRTGYNEQFF. CDR3 DNA sequence: TGTGCCAGCAGCTCAGTCCGGACGGGTTACAATGAGCAGTTCTTC. Together with reference TRBV7-8 and TRBJ2-1, the CDR3 gives the full variable domain: GAGVSQSPRYKVAKRGQDVALRCDPISGHVSLFWYQQALGQGPEFLTYFQNEAQLDKSGLPSDRFFAERPEGSVSTLKIQRTQQEDSAVYLCASSSVRTGYNEQFFGPGTRLTVL.

This rearrangement joins TRBV4-1 to TRBJ2-2, with 7 positions matching TRBD1. Germline V gene sequence: CDR1 MGHRA, CDR2 YSYEKL. V trimming: 0 bases; J trimming: 7 bases; junction bases outside the gene matches: 11. The CDR3 contains 17 residues. The CDR3 DNA reads TGCGCCAGCAGCCAAGATAAGGGGACAGAAATGTACGGGGAGCTGTTTTTT. Its protein is CASSQDKGTEMYGELFF.

There are a few counts of this clonotype. V usage is TRBV5-1 and J usage is TRBJ2-1; D assignment may be TRBD1 or TRBD2 (6 bases each). V shed 7 bases and J shed 4 bases, with 18 bases lying between them. Per the germline V gene, CDR1 is SGHRS and CDR2 is YFSETQ. The CDR3 has 15 amino acids. In DNA form, the CDR3 reads TGCGCCAGCCGCCCTCGGGGGCACCCTTACAATGAGCAGTTCTTC. Its protein product is CASRPRGHPYNEQFF.

This chain links TRBV5-5 with TRBJ2-1; 10 bases map to TRBD1. This CDR3 is 18 amino acids long. V gave up 3 bases and J gave up 3 bases; unmatched junction bases: 12. Per the germline V gene, CDR1 is SGHKS and CDR2 is YYEKEE (reference sequence). CDR3 region: CASSWTPWTGGNYNEQFF. The CDR3 nucleotides read TGTGCCAGCAGCTGGACGCCGTGGACAGGGGGGAACTACAATGAGCAGTTCTTC. Combining the CDR3 with reference TRBV5-5 and TRBJ2-1 gives the whole variable domain DAGVTQSPTHLIKTRGQQVTLRCSPISGHKSVSWYQQVLGQGPQFIFQYYEKEERGRGNFPDRFSARQFPNYSSELNVNALLLGDSALYLCASSWTPWTGGNYNEQFFGPGTRLTVL.

This clonotype appeared a few times. J is TRBJ2-7 and V is TRBV12-3 or TRBV12-4; 10 bases map to TRBD1. The junction had 8 bases not matched to a gene; V was cut back by 4 bases and J by 2 bases. The CDR3 loop spans 16 amino acids. The CDR3 sequence: CASSSHRDRGTYEQYF. The CDR3 DNA sequence: TGTGCCAGCAGTTCCCATAGGGACAGGGGAACCTACGAGCAGTACTTC.

This clonotype appeared a few times. V and J are TRBV30 and TRBJ2-3; no clear D gene. V gave up 2 bases and J gave up 2 bases, with 8 bases separating them. Germline-derived CDR1 and CDR2 are GTSNPN and SVGIG (reference sequence). The CDR3 length is 13 residues. CDR3 residues: CAWSQTITDTQYF. The CDR3 nucleotides read TGTGCCTGGAGTCAAACTATCACAGATACGCAGTATTTT. The complete variable domain, with remaining parts taken from reference TRBV30 and TRBJ2-3, reads SQTIHQWPATLVQPVGSPLSLECTVEGTSNPNLYWYRQAAGRGLQLLFYSVGIGQISSEVPQNLSASRPQDRQFILSSKKLLLSDSGFYLCAWSQTITDTQYFGPGTRLTVL.

This clonotype came up a few times. The J gene is TRBJ2-7, the V gene TRBV6-1; 8 positions agree with TRBD2. The ends lost 6 bases at V and 7 bases at J; junction bases unmatched: 17. This CDR3 region has 16 residues. Germline V gives CDR1 MNHNS, CDR2 SASEGT. For the CDR3, the DNA is TGTGCCAGCAGACCATCCGGGACTAGGGGGTACGGAGAGCAGTACTTC. Translation: CASRPSGTRGYGEQYF.

This chain uses TRBV6-1 with TRBJ1-2, with a weak D call TRBD1 (5 bases). V was clipped by 6 bases and J by 2 bases, with 10 bases between them. The germline gives CDR1 MNHNS, CDR2 SASEGT. The CDR3 totals 13 residues. CDR3 nucleotide sequence: TGTGCCAGCAGGAAAGACAGCAACTATGGCTACACCTTC. This translates into CASRKDSNYGYTF.

This clonotype turned up a few times. CDR3 loop: CASSQQVGEGNEQFF. Here the CDR3 DNA reads TGTGCCAGCAGCCAACAGGTAGGAGAGGGGAATGAGCAGTTCTTC. The genes are TRBV4-2 and TRBJ2-1; D assignment may be TRBD1 or TRBD2 (5 bases each). Trimming took 2 bases from V and 7 from J, leaving 15 bases between them. This CDR3 has 15 amino acids. CDR1 is LGHNA and CDR2 is YNFKEQ in the germline V gene.

This chain uses TRBV27 with TRBJ2-1; TRBD2 agrees at 10 bases. With 5 bases clipped from V and 3 bases from J, the junction kept 7 bases outside the gene matches. The germline CDR1 and CDR2 sequences are MNHEY and SMNVEV (reference sequence). The CDR3 runs 16 residues. The CDR3 loop reads CASSRRGLADYNEQFF. CDR3 nucleotide sequence: TGTGCCAGCAGTCGACGCGGACTAGCGGACTACAATGAGCAGTTCTTC.

This clonotype was observed a few times. The V and J genes are TRBV27 and TRBJ2-1, with TRBD2 as a possible D gene (6 bases). CDR1 and CDR2 (germline): MNHEY, SMNVEV (reference sequence). CDR3 length: 14 residues. Trimming shortened V by 6 bases and J by 7 bases, and 16 bases separated the two germline ends. CDR3 residues: CASSPGRGWNEQFF. CDR3 coding DNA: TGTGCCAGCAGCCCCGGACGGGGGTGGAATGAGCAGTTCTTC.

The CDR3 DNA follows: TGTGCCAGCACCAAAGGAGGACTCTACAATGAGCAGTTCTTC. It yields the protein CASTKGGLYNEQFF. V gene TRBV6-2 or TRBV6-3 combines with J gene TRBJ2-1; the D gene is possibly TRBD2 (5 bases). Trimming removed 7 bases from V and 3 bases from J, with 13 bases in between. The CDR3 is 14 amino acids. Germline V gene sequence: CDR1 MNHEY, CDR2 SVGEGT.

This clonotype was seen more than once but under ten times. J is TRBJ1-1 and V is TRBV29-1; 7 positions agree with TRBD1. V dropped 2 bases and J dropped 3; count of bases not matched to a gene: 6. This CDR3 region has 14 residues. Germline CDR1 SQVTM, CDR2 ANQGSEA. The CDR3 spells CSVENRGKDTEAFF. The CDR3 region has the DNA TGCAGCGTTGAAAACAGGGGTAAGGACACTGAAGCTTTCTTT.

V is TRBV19 and J is TRBJ1-6; D not resolved. V lost 5 bases, J lost 7 bases, and 18 bases lay in between. Germline CDR1 reads LNHDA; CDR2 reads SQIVND (reference sequence). The CDR3 sequence is 16 residues long. The CDR3 coding sequence is TGTGCCAGTAGTCTCATCAGCGGAAAGTTCAATTCACCCCTCCACTTT. Translated, it gives CASSLISGKFNSPLHF.

The V gene is TRBV7-9, the J gene TRBJ2-5; weak D call: TRBD2 (5 bases). Deletions cut 2 bases from V and 5 bases from J, with 15 bases between. The germline CDR1 and CDR2 sequences are SEHNR and FQNEAQ (reference sequence). CDR3 length: 15 residues. The CDR3 sequence is CASSLWGVVGETQYF. Written as DNA, the CDR3 is TGTGCCAGCAGCTTATGGGGAGTCGTCGGCGAGACCCAGTACTTC.

This clonotype showed up just a few times. This chain uses TRBV5-1 with TRBJ2-7; possibly TRBD1 or TRBD2 for D (6 bases each). Deletions cut 4 bases from V and 5 bases from J, with 16 bases between. From germline, CDR1 is SGHRS and CDR2 YFSETQ. The CDR3 spans 14 residues. The CDR3 sequence: CASSPFPGADEQYF. In DNA, the CDR3 is TGCGCCAGCAGCCCGTTCCCGGGGGCAGACGAGCAGTACTTC.

This chain links TRBV12-3 or TRBV12-4 with TRBJ2-3; TRBD1 aligns across 7 bases. V trimming: 5 bases; J trimming: 3 bases; junction bases outside the gene matches: 11. CDR3 length equals 16 residues. The CDR3 loop reads CASSRSQGLGTDTQYF. As DNA, the CDR3 is TGTGCCAGCAGTCGATCACAGGGGTTGGGTACAGATACGCAGTATTTT.

In its sample, this clonotype was seen a few times. V gene TRBV4-2 combines with J gene TRBJ2-2; D unclear. The V gene's germline CDR1 is LGHNA and CDR2 YNFKEQ. Trimming pared 0 bases from V and 10 bases from J, leaving 9 bases between. The CDR3 totals 13 residues. This CDR3 is CASSQDRYQELFF. CDR3 coding DNA: TGTGCCAGCAGCCAAGATCGGTACCAGGAGCTGTTTTTT.

The chain employs TRBV2 and TRBJ2-3; 11 bases line up with TRBD2. The germline V gene encodes CDR1 SNHLY and CDR2 FYNNEI. The CDR3 has 14 residues. Unmatched junction bases numbered 4, after V lost 9 bases and J lost 2 bases. DNA for the CDR3: TGTGCCAGGACTAGCGGGGATCTCACAGATACGCAGTATTTT. This sequence encodes CARTSGDLTDTQYF.

CDR3 sequence: CATSREGGNYGYTF. CDR3 DNA: TGTGCCACCAGCAGAGAGGGGGGTAACTATGGCTACACCTTC. The chain uses TRBV15 and TRBJ1-2; TRBD1 is a possible D gene (5 bases). CDR1 is LNHNV, CDR2 YYDKDF, per germline (reference sequence). Trimming took 0 bases from V and 1 from J, leaving 6 bases between them. This CDR3 region has 14 residues. Using reference TRBV15 and TRBJ1-2 for the parts outside the CDR3, the full variable domain is DAMVIQNPRYQVTQFGKPVTLSCSQTLNHNVMYWYQQKSSQAPKLLFHYYDKDFNNEADTPDNFQSRRPNTSFCFLDIRSPGLGDTAMYLCATSREGGNYGYTFGSGTRLTVV.

This clonotype was detected a few times. The rearrangement joins TRBV28 to TRBJ2-3; D is unclear. The CDR3 runs to 18 residues. Germline values: CDR1 MDHEN, CDR2 SYDVKM. V dropped 3 bases and J dropped 0 bases, with 19 bases sitting between them. CDR3 sequence reads: CASSFTLNLTPSTDTQYF. CDR3 nucleotides: TGTGCCAGCAGTTTTACCCTCAACTTGACTCCTAGCACAGATACGCAGTATTTT.

This clonotype has only a few counts. This sequence joins TRBV5-1 and TRBJ2-5; D may match TRBD1 or TRBD2 (6 bases each). This CDR3 spans 16 amino acids. With 1 base removed from V and 0 bases from J, the gap between germline ends came to 13 bases. CDR1 is SGHRS, CDR2 YFSETQ, per germline. The DNA of the CDR3 is TGCGCCAGCAGCTTGAGGGGGGACCCGTACCAAGAGACCCAGTACTTC. As protein: CASSLRGDPYQETQYF.

This clonotype was counted a few times. The chain employs TRBV9 and TRBJ2-3; no clear D. This CDR3 comprises 12 residues. Per the germline V gene, CDR1 is SGDLS and CDR2 is YYNGEE. Deletions cut 4 bases from V and 2 bases from J, with 5 bases between. The CDR3 DNA reads TGTGCCAGCAGCACCCTCACAGATACGCAGTATTTT. Amino acids: CASSTLTDTQYF.

This clonotype has more than one count but fewer than ten. The CDR3 loop is CSGTGMVNNEQFF. CDR3 in DNA: TGCAGCGGCACAGGGATGGTGAACAATGAGCAGTTCTTC. The J gene is TRBJ2-1, the V gene TRBV29-1; D perhaps matches TRBD1 (6 bases). CDR1 is SQVTM and CDR2 is ANQGSEA in the germline V gene. V was cut by 7 bases and J by 5 bases, with 15 bases left in between. The length of the CDR3 is 13 residues.

This rearrangement joins TRBV24-1 to TRBJ2-3; the match to TRBD2 covers 7 bases. V was clipped by 3 bases and J by 0 bases; unmatched bases: 2. Germline V gives CDR1 KGHDR, CDR2 SFDVKD. The CDR3 is 15 amino acids. CDR3 region: CATSDRAGSTDTQYF. CDR3 coding DNA: TGTGCCACCAGTGATCGAGCGGGGAGCACAGATACGCAGTATTTT.

This clonotype was picked up a small number of times. V gene TRBV24-1 combines with J gene TRBJ2-1; possibly TRBD1 for D (5 bases). Trimming took off 4 bases at V and 0 bases at J, with 12 bases between the two ends. Germline CDR1 reads KGHDR; CDR2 reads SFDVKD. The CDR3 is made up of 16 amino acids. For the CDR3, the DNA is TGTGCCACCAGTGACCCCGACAGCCTCTCCTACAATGAGCAGTTCTTC. Amino acids: CATSDPDSLSYNEQFF.

The chain employs TRBV9 and TRBJ2-5; 8 positions match TRBD1. Germline V lookup: CDR1 SGDLS, CDR2 YYNGEE. With 0 bases clipped from V and 1 base from J, the junction kept 2 bases outside the gene matches. The CDR3 has 15 residues. CDR3 sequence: CASSVDRGTQETQYF. The CDR3 bases are TGTGCCAGCAGCGTAGACAGGGGGACCCAAGAGACCCAGTACTTC.

The chain joins TRBV7-2 to TRBJ2-5; D possibly corresponds to TRBD1 (6 bases). Trimming pared 1 base from V and 3 bases from J, leaving 9 bases between. CDR3 length: 14 amino acids. From germline, CDR1 is SGHTA and CDR2 FQGNSA. The CDR3 region is CASSLGGRKETQYF. CDR3 DNA sequence: TGTGCCAGCAGCTTAGGGGGGCGAAAAGAGACCCAGTACTTC.

The chain has TRBV4-3 and TRBJ2-1; D gene unclear. V lost 0 bases, J lost 4 bases, and 7 bases lay in between. CDR3 size: 14 residues. The germline CDR1 and CDR2 sequences are LGHNA and YSLEER. The CDR3 DNA reads as TGCGCCAGCAGCCAAGAGCCGGGTTACAATGAGCAGTTCTTC. The encoded protein is CASSQEPGYNEQFF.

CDR3 sequence: CASSYAGGLSYNEQFF. The CDR3 DNA follows: TGTGCCAGCAGCTATGCGGGGGGTCTTTCCTACAATGAGCAGTTCTTC. The chain links TRBV7-6 to TRBJ2-1; 8 bases align to TRBD2. The CDR3 loop spans 16 amino acids. J gave up 1 base and V 4 bases, and 6 bases lay outside the gene matches. The germline V gene has CDR1 SGHVS and CDR2 FNYEAQ.